A selection of T cell receptor beta chains follows, all from one sample in a study of beta chain features in type 1 diabetes. Here immunoSEQ multiplex PCR was the method, and the copy in TCRdb shows in-frame clones only, minus some. The table includes some 900,000 clones, 17% detected once. What was sequenced was naive CD4+ T cells from blood. These receptors were obtained from a young woman in good health. Each CDR3 is given with its conserved first and last residue. Fields, in order: D gene, J gene, V gene, clone size, CDR3 DNA, CDR3 protein. D genes are given only for firm matches. Size tells how often a clone was seen (once, few, many) or the class of an expanded clone, and some rows leave it out.

>NA|TRBJ2-1|TRBV18|NA
TGTGCCAGCTCACGCCACGGGGAGCAGTTCTTC
CASSRHGEQFF
>TRBD2|TRBJ2-7|TRBV27|NA
TGTGCCAGCAGTTTCGGTCCAGCGGGAGGCCCCTACGAGCAGTACTTC
CASSFGPAGGPYEQYF
>NA|TRBJ2-1|TRBV7-2|NA
TGTGCCAGCAGTTTTAGGCGCAGCTCCTACAATGAGCAGTTCTTC
CASSFRRSSYNEQFF
>NA|TRBJ2-6|TRBV18|few
TGTGCCAGCTCACCTAACTCTGGGGCCAACGTCCTGACTTTC
CASSPNSGANVLTF
>NA|TRBJ2-3|TRBV25-1|NA
TGTGCCAGCAGTGAATATGTGCGCTCAGATACGCAGTATTTT
CASSEYVRSDTQYF
>NA|TRBJ1-4|TRBV20-1|few
TGCAGTGCTATGCGGGAAAAACTGTTTTTT
CSAMREKLFF
>TRBD1|TRBJ2-2|TRBV27|few
TGTGCCAGCAGTGCCCCGGGACAGGGGAGGCCCGGGGAGCTGTTTTTT
CASSAPGQGRPGELFF
>NA|TRBJ2-7|TRBV2|few
TGTGCCAGCGCTGCTAACTACGAGCAGTACTTC
CASAANYEQYF
>NA|TRBJ2-2|TRBV4-3|few
TGCGCCAGCAGCCAAGAGCGTCGTGGCCAGCTGTTTTTT
CASSQERRGQLFF
>TRBD2|TRBJ2-7|TRBV10-2|few
TGCGCCAGCAGTGCACCAGCGGGAGGGAAATACGAGCAGTACTTC
CASSAPAGGKYEQYF
>NA|TRBJ2-2|TRBV6-6|NA
TGTGCCAGCTTTCGAGGGACGGCGAACACCGGGGAGCTGTTTTTT
CASFRGTANTGELFF
>TRBD2|TRBJ2-2|TRBV10-3|few
TGTGCCATCAGGGGGACTAGCGGGACCGGGGAGCTGTTTTTT
CAIRGTSGTGELFF
>NA|TRBJ2-5|TRBV6-6|few
TGTGCCAGCAGTTACGGCTTCCTAGGGGGACAAGAGACCCAGTACTTC
CASSYGFLGGQETQYF
>NA|TRBJ2-4|TRBV18|few
TGTGCCAGCTCAACTCAGATTAAGGACATTCAGTACTTC
CASSTQIKDIQYF